The clone carrying this T cell receptor (beta chain) was observed a few times. The antigen is not known. Unique molecular identifiers tagged individual cDNA molecules. One entry per CDR3 protein, called by TCRdb with MiXCR from the 5' RACE reads. The table shows roughly 69,000 distinct CDR3 sequences, with 7.5% to 9% occurring only once. V was clipped by 6 bases and J by 8 bases, with 13 bases between them. Germline V gives CDR1 SGHDN, CDR2 FVKESK. The CDR3 spans 12 residues. This sample is part of a study of early T cells in non-severe SARS-CoV-2 infection. About the research overall: Investigators sequenced bulk RNA drawn from unsorted whole blood, and chains remained unpaired.

Study conclusions and caveats: Anti-spike CD8 responses were favored in VDJdb matching, and private and CD4 specificities were missed.

The origin of this receptor is an adult who was a healthcare worker with PCR-confirmed SARS-CoV-2 infection or an uninfected control (not recorded which). Sequenced material: whole blood, taken at baseline. The V call is TRBV14, the J call TRBJ1-1; D call uncertain. Written as DNA, the CDR3 is TGTGCCAGCAGGCGTAAGGAGGCGGAAGCTTTCTTT. This gives the protein CASRRKEAEAFF.